Below, one TCR beta chain is given with its context. Its matching antigen is unknown. This sample was taken from a study of OX40 agonist ivuxolimab in advanced cancers. As for the study in general: Cohort: 65% to 90% men, mean age 60, aged roughly 23 to 90. Eligibility rules accepted prior anti-PD-1, anti-PD-L1 or anti-CTLA-4 therapy, and 40% to 50% had some. Study conclusions and caveats: CD4+ T cells averaged fewer expanded clones than CD8+ T cells. CD4+ and CD8+ blood T cells expanded clonally by week 6 at 0.1 to 3.0 mg/kg.

Here immunoSEQ multiplex PCR was the method, and the copy in TCRdb shows in-frame clones only, minus some. This table has about 73,000 clones, approximately 86% appearing once. V lost 6 bases to trimming and J lost 6 bases; unmatched junction nucleotides: 7. In germline, CDR1 is MDHEN, CDR2 SYDVKM. This CDR3 spans 13 amino acids. Source: CD4+ or CD8+ T cells sorted from blood, taken in a trial of the OX40 agonist ivuxolimab. The chain recombines TRBV28 with TRBJ2-7; 8 bases fit TRBD2. The receptor was isolated from an adult with an advanced solid tumor such as melanoma, head and neck, liver or kidney cancer. The CDR3 region is CASSSAGASEQYF. The CDR3 DNA is TGTGCCAGCAGCTCAGCGGGAGCAAGCGAGCAGTACTTC.